The text below deals with one T cell receptor beta chain. The antigen it binds to is not known. No much larger clonotype is one base removed from it; base qualities were not supplied. The data were taken from a study of T cells in Graves' hyperthyroidism and ophthalmopathy (dated by TCRdb to 2018 to 2020). The study in broad terms: Peripheral blood was collected at initial diagnosis, before any treatment. A discovery cohort of fewer than 110 patients, 43 with Graves' ophthalmopathy and 57 with stable Graves' hyperthyroidism, was used to find distinguishing TCR V-J signatures. Prospective prediction of ophthalmopathy was tested in an independent validation cohort of some 19 hyperthyroidism patients and around 16 patients who later progressed to ophthalmopathy. The 85 to 100 discovery patients were randomly split 7:3 into training and test sets. In addition, the study compared T-cell repertoires in thyroid tissue and in blood from roughly 6 Graves' hyperthyroidism patients. After blood sampling, hyperthyroidism patients were treated with methimazole at a starting dose of 30 mg daily, and ophthalmopathy patients were treated with high-dose intravenous methylprednisolone. According to the paper, TCR Vbeta CDR3 sequencing was carried out on 135 peripheral blood samples, which came from more than 40 ophthalmopathy, around 75 hyperthyroidism and approximately 17 progressor patients.

General conclusions and limits of the study: In validation, progression to ophthalmopathy was predicted by the model with nearly 71% sensitivity and 72% to 80% specificity, a median of 6.5 months before onset. A 13 V-J signature model separated ophthalmopathy from stable hyperthyroidism, with just over 85% sensitivity and 81.08% specificity in cross-validation and 80%/75% in testing. Sample size was not statistically predetermined, and blinding of investigators to group allocation was not performed. Most expanded thyroid clonotypes (frequency above 0.001) were also found in blood, which suggests that blood repertoires may mirror thyroid immune responses.

The germline V gene supplies CDR1 SGHRS and CDR2 YFSETQ. V loses 0 bases, J loses 1 base, and the germline ends lie 16 bases apart. The CDR3 goes from the cysteine to the phenylalanine over 18 residues. The CDR3 DNA has 54 bases and is translated from base 1. Stable Graves' hyperthyroidism was defined as no progression to ophthalmopathy during 18 months of follow-up. The hyperthyroidism patients were between 18 and 65 years old and newly diagnosed, with a disease duration of less than 2 months. Exclusion was applied to patients with uncontrolled infections, other autoimmune diseases, pregnancy or lactation. Diagnoses were established on the basis of clinical symptoms, serum thyroxine and TRAb, thyroid ultrasound, and orbital computed tomography. PBMCs were separated from 7.5 to 10 ml of fresh peripheral blood using Ficoll-Paque density gradient centrifugation. Total RNA was extracted using Trizol reagent, and RNA quality was assessed on an Agilent 2100 Bioanalyzer.

The TCR beta CDR3 regions were amplified from RNA transcripts. The TCR CDR3 was subjected to a first round of RT-PCR using the HTBI primer set and the Qiagen OneStep RT-PCR kit. Libraries were constructed in a second round of multiplex PCR, after which size selection and purification were performed. Paired-end sequencing of the libraries was performed with 100 bp reads on an Illumina HiSeq2000. Under the source paper's analysis protocol: SOAPnuke was used to process the raw data, with reads discarded if the reads contained adapters or uncalled bases, had a mean Phred below 15, or lacked an exact constant-primer or identifier match. COPE v1.2.5 was used to merge the high-quality paired reads, and each unique nucleotide sequence was defined as a clonotype. MiTCR v1.1 was used to align clonotypes to the IMGT TRBV, TRBD and TRBJ reference segments. Only V-J combinations with frequency above 0.0001, covering 99% to 99.2% of repertoires, were analysed. A TCS score was defined as the ratio between F50 (clonal expansion) and ExV (chaos), using BLOSUM62-based TCRdist between CDR3 peptides within each V-J. Welch's t-statistics and random forest reduced 500 to 650 V-J features to roughly 13, which were used in a naive Bayes classifier (R e1071). TCRdb ran its own pipeline on the public reads, namely fastp trimming at Q25 and MiXCR clone calling, and kept in-frame beta chains. CDR3 protein sequences are deduplicated, and each keeps its most common genes and DNA. It is TCRdb's table, rather than the study itself, that gives the V and J calls and clone size. In this sample the table shows about 700,000 distinct CDR3 sequences, 12% to 15% of which occur a single time. The ten top clones hold more than 8.5% of the sample.

The sequenced sample consisted of blood. The chain joins TRBV5-1 to TRBJ1-4; no D gene can be assigned with confidence. This sequence originates from a woman aged 18-29 years with Graves' hyperthyroidism. The CDR3 in this case is CASSLGARSLVTNEKLFF. In nucleotides, the sequence is TGCGCCAGCAGCTTGGGGGCCAGGTCGCTAGTAACTAATGAAAAACTGTTTTTT.